The 27 T cell receptor beta chains presented below share a single source sample, sequenced in a study of T cells in Graves' hyperthyroidism and ophthalmopathy. It was RNA transcripts that yielded the amplified TCR beta CDR3 regions. Using the HTBI primer set, a first-round RT-PCR was run on the TCR CDR3. Using its own MiXCR run on the multiplex PCR reads, TCRdb lists one record per CDR3 protein. Seen here are some 400,000 distinct CDR3 sequences, 15% to 20% observed once, and the top ten hold about 3.7%. Material for sequencing was blood. These receptors were taken from a woman younger than 30 with Graves' hyperthyroidism.

This clonotype was detected only a few times. The rearrangement joins TRBV29-1 to TRBJ2-4; D perhaps matches TRBD2 (7 bases). V was trimmed by 4 bases and J by 1 base, leaving 17 bases between them. CDR3 size: 16 residues. Germline V gene lookup returns CDR1 SQVTM and CDR2 ANQGSEA. As DNA, the CDR3 is TGCAGCGTTGGGGGAGGGGGTTCGGGGGCCAAAAACATTCAGTACTTC. Its protein product is CSVGGGGSGAKNIQYF.

The chain carries TRBV28 and TRBJ2-7; possibly TRBD1 or TRBD2 for D (5 bases each). The V end was cut by 3 bases, the J end by 4 bases, with 19 bases between. Germline V gene sequence: CDR1 MDHEN, CDR2 SYDVKM. This CDR3 contains 16 residues. The DNA of the CDR3 is TGTGCCAGCAGTTTGGCTACAGGTTCCCCGGGGTACGAGCAGTACTTC. Its translation: CASSLATGSPGYEQYF. The variable domain in full, with the rest retrieved from reference TRBV28 and TRBJ2-7, is DVKVTQSSRYLVKRTGEKVFLECVQDMDHENMFWYRQDPGLGLRLIYFSYDVKMKEKGDIPEGYSVSREKKERFSLILESASTNQTSMYLCASSLATGSPGYEQYFGPGTRLTVT.

Ten or more counts support this clonotype. This chain uses TRBV14 with TRBJ2-7; TRBD1 is a possible D gene (6 bases). The CDR3 consists of 15 residues. V was pared by 4 bases and J by 3 bases, with 16 bases between. Germline V lookup: CDR1 SGHDN, CDR2 FVKESK. The CDR3 DNA sequence: TGTGCCAGCAGCCTCGGACCTGGACAGAACTACGAGCAGTACTTC. This gives the protein CASSLGPGQNYEQYF. The entire variable domain, with the rest obtained from reference TRBV14 and TRBJ2-7, is as follows: EAGVTQFPSHSVIEKGQTVTLRCDPISGHDNLYWYRRVMGKEIKFLLHFVKESKQDESGMPNNRFLAERTGGTYSTLKVQPAELEDSGVYFCASSLGPGQNYEQYFGPGTRLTVT.

The rearrangement links TRBV20-1 to TRBJ1-2; 7 bases line up with TRBD1. This CDR3 has 13 amino acids. J gave up 6 bases and V 5 bases, and 9 bases lay outside the gene matches. The V gene's germline CDR1 is DFQATT and CDR2 SNEGSKA (reference sequence). CDR3 nucleotide sequence: TGCAGTGCTTGGACAGGCCCTTCAAATGGCTACACCTTC. It yields the protein CSAWTGPSNGYTF.

The sample holds a few counts of this clonotype. The chain has TRBV6-1 and TRBJ2-2, with 7 bases identical to TRBD2. Germline CDR1 reads MNHNS; CDR2 reads SASEGT. The CDR3 totals 16 residues. V trimming: 6 bases; J trimming: 5 bases; junction bases outside the gene matches: 12. The CDR3 sequence: CASRSPEGSGTGELFF. The CDR3 DNA is TGTGCCAGCAGGTCCCCGGAGGGTAGCGGGACCGGGGAGCTGTTTTTT.

About this clonotype: A much larger clone sits a single nucleotide away, making a read error possible. This chain's CDR3 is CASTGEQINTEELFF. CDR3 sequence (DNA): TGTGCCAGCACGGGAGAGCAAATAAACACCGAGGAGCTGTTTTTT. The chain combines TRBV6-1 with TRBJ2-2; possibly TRBD2 for D (6 bases). The CDR3 contains 15 residues. CDR1 and CDR2 from the germline V gene are MNHNS and SASEGT.

This clonotype was recorded at least ten times. The chain carries TRBV20-1 and TRBJ2-7, with D tentatively TRBD1 or TRBD2 (5 bases each). The V end lost 0 bases, the J end lost 0 bases, and 9 bases lay between the germline ends. Germline V CDR1 and CDR2: DFQATT, SNEGSKA (reference sequence). The CDR3 totals 14 residues. CDR3 bases: TGCAGTGCTAGAGATTCAGGGACCTCCTACGAGCAGTACTTC. Encoded protein: CSARDSGTSYEQYF.

This chain joins TRBV12-3 or TRBV12-4 and TRBJ2-6; 8 bases are a match to TRBD1. This CDR3 region has 17 residues. The trim removed 5 bases at V and 0 bases at J, leaving 6 bases unmatched. The CDR3 sequence is CASSQGARGSGANVLTF. CDR3 nucleotides: TGTGCCAGCAGTCAGGGGGCGCGGGGCTCTGGGGCCAACGTCCTGACTTTC.

This chain uses TRBV12-3 or TRBV12-4 with TRBJ1-1; tentatively, D is TRBD1 (5 bases). V shed 7 bases and J shed 6 bases, with 18 bases lying between them. This CDR3 spans 14 amino acids. CDR3 nucleotide sequence: TGTGCCAGCACCCAAAGGACGGGGGACGCTGAAGCTTTCTTT. Protein: CASTQRTGDAEAFF.

This clonotype turned up a few times. CDR3 DNA sequence: TGTGCCAGCAGTTACTCTAGCGGGGTAGACGAGCAGTACTTC. The encoded protein is CASSYSSGVDEQYF. The chain recombines TRBV6-2 or TRBV6-3 with TRBJ2-7; TRBD2 agrees at 8 bases. V was clipped by 0 bases and J by 5 bases; unmatched bases: 3. CDR3 size: 14 residues. Germline V lookup: CDR1 MNHEY, CDR2 SVGEGT.

This clonotype was seen only once. Possible read error: a much larger clone is one base away. The V call is TRBV7-9, the J call TRBJ2-2, with a possible D match to TRBD2 (5 bases). Germline V gene data show CDR1 as SEHNR and CDR2 as FQNEAQ (reference sequence). CDR3 size: 14 residues. For the CDR3, the DNA is TGTGCCAGCAGCTTGTCCGGGAACACCGGGGAGCTGTTGTTT. This translates into CASSLSGNTGELLF.

This clonotype was detected ten times or more. The J gene is TRBJ2-7, the V gene TRBV5-1; 8 bases match TRBD2. V was pared by 0 bases and J by 2 bases, with 4 bases of the junction left unmatched. From germline, CDR1 is SGHRS and CDR2 YFSETQ. The CDR3 spans 15 residues. CDR3 protein: CASSLVAGTTYEQYF. The CDR3, as DNA: TGCGCCAGCAGCTTGGTAGCGGGGACAACCTACGAGCAGTACTTC.

Many counts were recorded for this clonotype. V and J are TRBV7-3 and TRBJ2-7; D ambiguous. Germline V gene sequence: CDR1 SGHTA, CDR2 FQGTGA. Trimming took 1 base from V and 5 from J, leaving 9 bases between them. The CDR3 is 13 residues long. The CDR3 nucleotides are TGTGCCAGCAGCTTAAGTGGCAAGGACGAGCAGTACTTC. Translated, it gives CASSLSGKDEQYF.

This clonotype was seen ten or more times. The chain recombines TRBV30 with TRBJ1-5; tentatively, D is TRBD1 (5 bases). The germline V gene encodes CDR1 GTSNPN and CDR2 SVGIG (reference sequence). The CDR3 runs 12 residues. The germline V and J ends were trimmed by 7 bases and 3 bases, with 10 bases remaining between them. This CDR3 is CAYKQANQPQHF. The CDR3 region has the DNA TGTGCCTATAAACAGGCCAATCAGCCCCAGCATTTT. The whole variable domain, remainder taken from reference TRBV30 and TRBJ1-5, is SQTIHQWPATLVQPVGSPLSLECTVEGTSNPNLYWYRQAAGRGLQLLFYSVGIGQISSEVPQNLSASRPQDRQFILSSKKLLLSDSGFYLCAYKQANQPQHFGDGTRLSIL.

This clonotype was observed at least ten times. The chain recombines TRBV29-1 with TRBJ2-5; perhaps TRBD1 as D (5 bases). With 6 bases removed from V and 0 bases from J, the gap between germline ends came to 8 bases. The CDR3 has 12 amino acids. Germline V gene lookup returns CDR1 SQVTM and CDR2 ANQGSEA. CDR3 sequence (DNA): TGCAGCGTCGAGACAGACCAAGAGACCCAGTACTTC. Its protein is CSVETDQETQYF.

This rearrangement joins TRBV11-2 to TRBJ2-2, with D maybe TRBD1 (5 bases). V was trimmed by 5 bases and J by 1 base, leaving 20 bases between them. Germline V gene lookup returns CDR1 SGHAT and CDR2 FQNNGV. The CDR3 length is 18 residues. The CDR3 here is CASSPRWTPYLNTGELFF. The CDR3 coding sequence is TGTGCCAGCAGCCCCCGCTGGACACCTTACTTGAACACCGGGGAGCTGTTTTTT.

This clonotype was observed a few times. The chain carries TRBV29-1 and TRBJ2-7, with D perhaps assigned TRBD1 or TRBD2 (6 bases each). Germline lookup yields CDR1 SQVTM and CDR2 ANQGSEA. V was pared by 4 bases and J by 5 bases, with 15 bases between. The CDR3 totals 13 residues. CDR3 nucleotide sequence: TGCAGCGTTGCCCGGGGGCGCAGGGACGAGCAGTACTTC. Its translation: CSVARGRRDEQYF.

This clonotype has only a few counts. V usage is TRBV4-1 and J usage is TRBJ2-5, with 10 positions matching TRBD2. V shed 5 bases, J shed 2 bases, and the junction held 5 bases outside the gene matches. Germline CDR1 is MGHRA and CDR2 is YSYEKL. The CDR3 consists of 15 residues. DNA of the CDR3: TGCGCCAGCAGCAGACGAGCGGGGGGGCAAGAGACCCAGTACTTC. It is translated as CASSRRAGGQETQYF.

This clonotype was seen many times. V gene TRBV15 combines with J gene TRBJ1-3, with D possibly TRBD1 on 6 matching bases. Between the trimmed V and J ends, which lost 3 bases and 0 bases, there was a span of 15 bases. The CDR3 sequence is 17 residues long. Germline CDR1 and CDR2: LNHNV and YYDKDF (reference sequence). CDR3 region: CATSSRTATFSGNTIYF. CDR3 in DNA: TGTGCCACCAGCAGTCGGACAGCAACCTTCTCTGGAAACACCATATATTTT.

This clonotype was detected many times. The chain uses TRBV12-3 or TRBV12-4 and TRBJ2-7, with 7 bases that match TRBD2. After removal of 5 bases from V and 9 bases from J, the junction contained 25 bases not matched to a gene. The CDR3 has 18 amino acids. The DNA of the CDR3 is TGTGCCAGCAGTCCATCCGGGACTAAATATTACACTCCTACGAGGCAGTACTTC. Amino acids: CASSPSGTKYYTPTRQYF.

This clonotype was detected many times. V and J are TRBV27 and TRBJ2-2; D remains ambiguous. CDR3 size: 12 residues. The germline V and J ends were trimmed by 3 bases and 3 bases, with 2 bases remaining between them. CDR1 and CDR2 from the germline V gene are MNHEY and SMNVEV (reference sequence). The DNA of the CDR3 is TGTGCCAGCAGTTTTCACACCGGGGAGCTGTTTTTT. Amino acids: CASSFHTGELFF.

This clonotype was recorded only once. V and J are TRBV2 and TRBJ1-1, with TRBD1 as a possible D gene (5 bases). Deletions cut 5 bases from V and 12 bases from J, with 22 bases between. The CDR3 length is 14 residues. The germline gives CDR1 SNHLY, CDR2 FYNNEI. CDR3 amino acids: CASSYSGRGSWTFF. The DNA of the CDR3 is TGTGCCAGCAGTTACTCGGGACGAGGATCGTGGACTTTCTTT.

In this sample, this clonotype turned up many times. The V call is TRBV20-1, the J call TRBJ1-1, with unresolved D. Trimming took off 6 bases at V and 0 bases at J, with 14 bases between the two ends. Germline loops: CDR1 DFQATT, CDR2 SNEGSKA (reference sequence). CDR3 size: 14 residues. The CDR3 spells CSALIQPMNTEAFF. The CDR3 DNA is TGCAGTGCCTTAATACAGCCCATGAACACTGAAGCTTTCTTT.

The CDR3 protein is CASSYDRAGTEAFF. The CDR3 DNA sequence: TGTGCCAGCAGCTACGACAGGGCGGGCACTGAAGCTTTCTTT. This rearrangement joins TRBV7-8 to TRBJ1-1; 7 positions match TRBD1. The CDR3 sequence is 14 residues long. Germline CDR1 is SGHVS and CDR2 is FQNEAQ. The ends lost 4 bases at V and 4 bases at J; junction bases unmatched: 6.

This clonotype has a count of ten or more. This chain links TRBV5-1 with TRBJ2-2; D call uncertain. V shed 0 bases and J shed 6 bases, with 9 bases lying between them. Germline V gene data show CDR1 as SGHRS and CDR2 as YFSETQ. CDR3 length: 14 amino acids. CDR3 sequence reads: CASSLAQFAGELFF. The CDR3, as DNA: TGCGCCAGCAGCTTGGCCCAGTTCGCCGGGGAGCTGTTTTTT.

This clonotype was seen at least ten times. V usage is TRBV24-1 and J usage is TRBJ2-5, with no clear D. V lost 3 bases to trimming and J lost 3 bases, with 4 bases between them. The germline CDR1 and CDR2 sequences are KGHDR and SFDVKD. This CDR3 comprises 12 residues. The CDR3 region has the DNA TGTGCCACCAGTGATCCCAAAGAGACCCAGTACTTC. It is translated as CATSDPKETQYF.

This clonotype has ten or more counts. The CDR3 region is CASSGQRNTEAFF. CDR3 bases: TGTGCCAGCAGTGGGCAACGGAACACTGAAGCTTTCTTT. This chain connects TRBV2 to TRBJ1-1, with D hard to call. This CDR3 spans 13 amino acids. Per the germline V gene, CDR1 is SNHLY and CDR2 is FYNNEI. V was pared by 4 bases and J by 1 base, with 7 bases between.